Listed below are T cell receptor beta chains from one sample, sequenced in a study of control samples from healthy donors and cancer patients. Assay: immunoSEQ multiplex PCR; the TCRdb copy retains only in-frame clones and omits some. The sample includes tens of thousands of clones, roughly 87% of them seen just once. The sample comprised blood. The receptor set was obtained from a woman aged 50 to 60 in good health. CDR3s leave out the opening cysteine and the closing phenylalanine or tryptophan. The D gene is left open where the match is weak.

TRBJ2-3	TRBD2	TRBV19	ASSNGRQTDTQY
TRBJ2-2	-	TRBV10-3	AIRDNTGELF
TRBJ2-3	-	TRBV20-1	SARSGDTQY
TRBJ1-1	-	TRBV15	ATSRDFAGEMAF
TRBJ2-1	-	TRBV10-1	ASKDSGPEDNEQF
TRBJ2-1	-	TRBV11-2	ASSLRPSYNEQF
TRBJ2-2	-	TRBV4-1	ASSQEVGELF
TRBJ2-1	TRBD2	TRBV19	ASSIRLAGAYNEQF
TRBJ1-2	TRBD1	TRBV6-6	ASSFKQGARGYT
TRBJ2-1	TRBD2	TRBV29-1	SSGTSGRDEQF
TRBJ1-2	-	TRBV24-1	ATCPGTNDGYT
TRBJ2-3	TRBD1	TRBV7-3	ASSLNQGADTQY
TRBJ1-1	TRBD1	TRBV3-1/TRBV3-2	ASSQPGTGNTEAF
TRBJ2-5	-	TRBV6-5	ASSTGLQETQY
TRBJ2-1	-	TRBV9	ASSMSTLGNEQF
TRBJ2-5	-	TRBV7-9	ASSLVDEQETQY
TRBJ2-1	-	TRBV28	ASSLVYNEQF
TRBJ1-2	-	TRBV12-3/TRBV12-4	ASSSLYGYT
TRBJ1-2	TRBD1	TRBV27	ASRDTGGADGYT
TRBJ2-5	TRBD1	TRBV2	ASSEGLNRGETQY
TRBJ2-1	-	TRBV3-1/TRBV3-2	ASSPHLRPGQSYNEQF
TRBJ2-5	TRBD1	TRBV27	ASSLRTGGGQETQY
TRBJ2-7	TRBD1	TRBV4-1	ASSQVGQGYEQY
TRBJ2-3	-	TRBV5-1	ASAYTDTQY
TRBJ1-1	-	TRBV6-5	ASRAEGGLNTEAF
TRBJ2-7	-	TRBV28	ASSLPRGTYEQY
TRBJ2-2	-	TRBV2	ASSSTAMNTGELF
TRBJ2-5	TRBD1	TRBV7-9	ASSPRQGAGETQY
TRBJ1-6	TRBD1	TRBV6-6	ASSEDRVGSPLH
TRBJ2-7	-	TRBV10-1	ASSVEPSYEQY
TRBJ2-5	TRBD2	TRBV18	ASSPLAGGGETQY
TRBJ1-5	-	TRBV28	ASGNSLNQPQH
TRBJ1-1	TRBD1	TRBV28	ASRKGQVNTEAF
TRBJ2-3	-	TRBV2	ASSERQATDTQY
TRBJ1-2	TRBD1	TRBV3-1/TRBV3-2	ASSRPGQGNYGYT
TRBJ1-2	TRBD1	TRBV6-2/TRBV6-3	ASSYSSLPGQGVQIYGYT
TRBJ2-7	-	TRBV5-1	ASSGAYEQY
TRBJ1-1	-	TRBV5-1	ASSLSNMMNTEAF
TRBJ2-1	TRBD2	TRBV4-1	ASSQVASGRKGSYNEQF
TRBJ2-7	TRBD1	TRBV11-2	ASSSAGQGSYEQY
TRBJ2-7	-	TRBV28	ASSGLRGEQY
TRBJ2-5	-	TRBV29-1	SGGGYAEETQY
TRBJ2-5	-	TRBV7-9	ASRRKAIETQY
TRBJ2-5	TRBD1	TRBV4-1	ASSQGTGGQETQY
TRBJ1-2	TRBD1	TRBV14	ASSQGGQRFYGYT
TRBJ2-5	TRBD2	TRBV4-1	ASSQDDRGVETQY
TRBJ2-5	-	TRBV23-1	ASSRQVSRETQY
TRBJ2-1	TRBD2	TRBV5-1	ASSPTSGSHSNEQF
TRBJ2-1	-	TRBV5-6	ASSSPGTSYNEQF
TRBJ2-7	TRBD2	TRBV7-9	AISFPQTSSNEQY
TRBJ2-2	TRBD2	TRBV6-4	ASRREETGELF
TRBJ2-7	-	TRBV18	ASSPSTGTYEQY
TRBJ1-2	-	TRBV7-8	ASSFRGGYT
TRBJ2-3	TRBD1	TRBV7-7	ASSRTGGADTQY
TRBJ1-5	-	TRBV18	ASSPGDNNQPQH